The 20 T cell receptor beta chains given below trace back to one sample, sequenced in a study of shared clonotypes between healthy human individuals. Profiled with immunoSEQ multiplex PCR; TCRdb holds only in-frame clones, not every one. The sample lists hundreds of thousands of clones, around 81% seen once, with around 12% in the top ten. Material for sequencing was PBMCs. Every receptor here comes from a woman aged 40-49 years in good health. Some clones in this sample may be carry-over from other donors' samples.

The chain is built from TRBV6-5 and TRBJ2-7; 13 bases align to TRBD2. The CDR3 length is 15 residues. The V gene end was trimmed by 6 bases and the J gene end by 3 bases; junction bases not matched to a gene: 5. Germline lookup yields CDR1 MNHEY and CDR2 SVGAGI. The CDR3, as DNA: TGTGCCAGCAGGTCGAGGACTAGCGGGAGCTACGAGCAGTACTTC. Translating it yields CASRSRTSGSYEQYF.

This sequence joins TRBV7-8 and TRBJ2-5; TRBD2 matches 8 bases. V was pared by 5 bases and J by 5 bases, with 7 bases of the junction left unmatched. Looked up from germline, CDR1 is SGHVS and CDR2 is FQNEAQ. This CDR3 has 14 amino acids. The CDR3 nucleotides read TGTGCCAGCAGCCCGGGGACTAGTAGGGAGACCCAGTACTTC. Encoded protein: CASSPGTSRETQYF.

This clone was recorded once. CDR3 loop: CASSMARNTEAFF. The CDR3 bases are TGTGCCAGCAGCATGGCCCGGAACACTGAAGCTTTCTTT. This chain links TRBV9 with TRBJ1-1; D uncertain. V shed 4 bases and J shed 1 base, with 8 bases lying between them. The CDR3 length is 13 residues. CDR1 is SGDLS, CDR2 YYNGEE, per germline. Full variable domain (remainder filled in from reference TRBV9 and TRBJ1-1): DSGVTQTPKHLITATGQRVTLRCSPRSGDLSVYWYQQSLDQGLQFLIQYYNGEERAKGNILERFSAQQFPDLHSELNLSSLELGDSALYFCASSMARNTEAFFGQGTRLTVV.

This clone showed up just a few times. The V gene is TRBV19, the J gene TRBJ1-2; D unresolved. Looked up from germline, CDR1 is LNHDA and CDR2 is SQIVND (reference sequence). The CDR3 has 13 residues. Trimming removed 5 bases from V and 6 bases from J, with 13 bases in between. The CDR3 is CASSLKGWNGYTF. As DNA, the CDR3 is TGTGCCAGTAGTTTGAAGGGCTGGAATGGCTACACCTTC.

The rearrangement links TRBV7-9 to TRBJ1-2, with 10 nucleotides matching TRBD1. V dropped 5 bases and J dropped 7; count of bases not matched to a gene: 13. The length of the CDR3 is 16 residues. The germline gives CDR1 SEHNR, CDR2 FQNEAQ (reference sequence). The CDR3, as DNA: TGTGCCAGCAGCCGGGGACAGGGGCGCGGATCGGGTGGCTACACCTTC. This sequence encodes CASSRGQGRGSGGYTF.

This clone occurred many times. This chain uses TRBV5-4 with TRBJ2-3, with TRBD1 matching over 8 bases. V lost 4 bases and J lost 6; bases outside the gene matches: 13. The CDR3 is 16 amino acids. CDR1 is SGHNT and CDR2 is YYREEE in the germline V gene (reference sequence). In nucleotides, the CDR3 is TGTGCCAGCAGCCCCCTGGGGGGACAGGTTCCGGATACGCAGTATTTT. Its protein product is CASSPLGGQVPDTQYF. The whole variable domain, remainder taken from reference TRBV5-4 and TRBJ2-3, is ETGVTQSPTHLIKTRGQQVTLRCSSQSGHNTVSWYQQALGQGPQFIFQYYREEENGRGNFPPRFSGLQFPNYSSELNVNALELDDSALYLCASSPLGGQVPDTQYFGPGTRLTVL.

The gene calls are TRBV5-1 and TRBJ2-5; D possibly corresponds to TRBD2 (6 bases). The CDR3 has 14 residues. Germline V lookup: CDR1 SGHRS, CDR2 YFSETQ. V lost 4 bases and J lost 3, with 13 bases in between. The CDR3 reads CASSAGWGEETQYF. As DNA, the CDR3 is TGCGCCAGCAGCGCTGGCTGGGGGGAAGAGACCCAGTACTTC.

This clone was recorded only once. The CDR3 is CASSLVALNTGELFF. The DNA for the CDR3 is TGTGCCAGCAGCTTAGTGGCCCTTAACACCGGGGAGCTGTTTTTT. This chain uses TRBV11-2 with TRBJ2-2; D remains unclear. Germline CDR1 and CDR2: SGHAT and FQNNGV. V lost 1 base to trimming and J lost 2 bases, with 8 bases between them. This CDR3 contains 15 residues.

This sequence joins TRBV2 and TRBJ2-7; D is perhaps TRBD1 (6 bases). Trimming left V 2 bases short and J 7 bases short, with 9 bases between. Germline V CDR1 and CDR2: SNHLY, FYNNEI. There are 12 residues in the CDR3. The CDR3 protein is CASSETGREQYF. CDR3 nucleotides: TGTGCCAGCAGTGAAACAGGGCGAGAGCAGTACTTC. The full variable domain, its missing parts supplied by reference TRBV2 and TRBJ2-7, is EPEVTQTPSHQVTQMGQEVILRCVPISNHLYFYWYRQILGQKVEFLVSFYNNEISEKSEIFDDQFSVERPDGSNFTLKIRSTKLEDSAMYFCASSETGREQYFGPGTRLTVT.

In nucleotides, the CDR3 is TGTGCCAGCAGCACGACAGGGGGTGACACCGGGGAGCTGTTTTTT. Protein: CASSTTGGDTGELFF. The chain carries TRBV28 and TRBJ2-2, with TRBD1 matching over 9 bases. Germline V gene lookup returns CDR1 MDHEN and CDR2 SYDVKM. CDR3 length: 15 residues. V was clipped by 6 bases and J by 3 bases; unmatched bases: 5.

The chain employs TRBV28 and TRBJ2-5; 8 bases map to TRBD2. The length of the CDR3 is 14 residues. Germline loops: CDR1 MDHEN, CDR2 SYDVKM. V lost 9 bases, J lost 5 bases, and 11 bases stayed unmatched. CDR3 amino acids: CARVGLAGRETQYF. The CDR3 coding sequence is TGTGCCAGGGTGGGCCTAGCGGGTCGGGAGACCCAGTACTTC.

The CDR3 DNA sequence: TGTGCCAGCAGCACAACTAGCGGGGTCTACAATGAGCAGTTCTTC. It codes for CASSTTSGVYNEQFF. The V and J genes are TRBV9 and TRBJ2-1; the match to TRBD2 covers 10 bases. The CDR3 has 15 residues. CDR1 is SGDLS, CDR2 YYNGEE, per germline. With V trimmed by 4 bases and J by 3 bases, 4 bases remained unmatched.

The rearrangement uses TRBV19 and TRBJ1-5; D perhaps matches TRBD1 (5 bases). Germline V gene data show CDR1 as LNHDA and CDR2 as SQIVND (reference sequence). The CDR3 totals 14 residues. Trimming removed 5 bases from V and 3 bases from J, with 11 bases in between. Written as DNA, the CDR3 is TGTGCCAGTAGTCCCATAGGGGTCAATCAGCCCCAGCATTTT. Its protein product is CASSPIGVNQPQHF.

V usage is TRBV5-1 and J usage is TRBJ2-5; D possibly corresponds to TRBD2 (5 bases). V lost 4 bases and J lost 5, with 15 bases in between. Per germline, CDR1 SGHRS and CDR2 YFSETQ. The CDR3 runs 14 residues. CDR3 nucleotides: TGCGCCAGCAGCCCAGGCACTAGTCCGGAGACCCAGTACTTC. Protein sequence: CASSPGTSPETQYF. Complete variable domain (other parts from reference TRBV5-1 and TRBJ2-5): KAGVTQTPRYLIKTRGQQVTLSCSPISGHRSVSWYQQTPGQGLQFLFEYFSETQRNKGNFPGRFSGRQFSNSRSEMNVSTLELGDSALYLCASSPGTSPETQYFGPGTRLLVL.

The V call is TRBV29-1, the J call TRBJ2-3, with a weak D call TRBD2 (5 bases). This CDR3 has 14 residues. The germline V and J ends were trimmed by 2 bases and 4 bases, with 13 bases remaining between them. Germline assignment: CDR1 SQVTM and CDR2 ANQGSEA. This chain's CDR3 is CSVESSRVADTQYF. CDR3 coding DNA: TGCAGCGTTGAAAGTTCGCGGGTTGCAGATACGCAGTATTTT.

V usage is TRBV5-4 and J usage is TRBJ2-1; 7 bases line up with TRBD2. Per germline, CDR1 SGHNT and CDR2 YYREEE (reference sequence). Germline trimming cut 6 bases from V and 2 bases from J; bases unmatched to any gene: 11. The length of the CDR3 is 16 residues. CDR3 sequence (DNA): TGTGCCAGCAACCCTGCCCCCGGGACTACCTACAATGAGCAGTTCTTC. Translation gives CASNPAPGTTYNEQFF.

The chain is built from TRBV10-3 and TRBJ2-3; D is perhaps TRBD2 (5 bases). CDR1 is ENHRY and CDR2 is SYGVKD in the germline V gene. This CDR3 comprises 13 residues. V was trimmed by 2 bases and J by 5 bases, leaving 8 bases between them. In nucleotides, the CDR3 is TGTGCCATCAGTGAGGGACTCATAGATACGCAGTATTTT. This gives the protein CAISEGLIDTQYF.

The DNA for the CDR3 is TGTGCCAGCAGCTGGCGAGGTCCCTACGAGCAGTACTTC. Translated: CASSWRGPYEQYF. V is TRBV7-2 and J is TRBJ2-7; D uncertain. Deletions cut 4 bases from V and 2 bases from J, with 9 bases between. Germline-derived CDR1 and CDR2 are SGHTA and FQGNSA. This CDR3 has 13 residues.

This clone was seen just once. J is TRBJ2-5 and V is TRBV5-4; D call uncertain. CDR1 SGHNT and CDR2 YYREEE come from the germline V gene (reference sequence). Trimming pared 5 bases from V and 2 bases from J, leaving 13 bases between. This CDR3 contains 14 residues. CDR3 protein: CASSSTAAQETQYF. CDR3 nucleotide sequence: TGTGCCAGCAGTTCTACGGCGGCACAAGAGACCCAGTACTTC.

This chain connects TRBV10-3 to TRBJ2-5; D unclear. Germline V gives CDR1 ENHRY, CDR2 SYGVKD. The V end was cut by 5 bases, the J end by 4 bases, with 5 bases between. This CDR3 region has 11 residues. CDR3 region: CAISSGETQYF. CDR3 in DNA: TGTGCCATCAGTAGTGGAGAGACCCAGTACTTC.